The clone carrying this TCR beta chain was observed a single time. The sample belongs to a study of blood T cell repertoires in COVID-19. TCRdb keeps only in-frame clones here, not all; method: immunoSEQ multiplex PCR. The sample consists of 200,000 or so clones, approximately 79% of them appearing once. The ends were cut back, 4 bases at V and 10 bases at J, with 20 bases in the middle. Germline CDR1 is SEHNR and CDR2 is FQNEAQ (reference sequence). This CDR3 spans 15 amino acids. The chain links TRBV7-9 to TRBJ2-1; perhaps TRBD1 as D (7 bases). Material: peripheral blood. The source of this sequence is a man aged 30 to 45 with active or convalescent COVID-19. The CDR3 DNA follows: TGTGCCAGCAGCTCGGGCAACTTACAGGGGAGGGAGCAGTTCTTC. Its protein product is CASSSGNLQGREQFF. Full variable domain (missing parts from reference TRBV7-9 and TRBJ2-1): DTGVSQNPRHKITKRGQNVTFRCDPISEHNRLYWYRQTLGQGPEFLTYFQNEAQLEKSRLLSDRFSAERPKGSFSTLEIQRTEQGDSAMYLCASSSGNLQGREQFFGPGTRLTVL.